This is a list of T cell receptor beta chains from one sample in a study of shared clonotypes between healthy human individuals. TCRdb's table, derived via immunoSEQ multiplex PCR, lists solely in-frame clones and lacks some. The sample carries 2 million to 2.5 million clones, more than 85% recorded once. The sample comprised naive CD4+ T cells from PBMCs. The receptors stem from a man aged 18 to 35 in good health. Some clones in this sample may be carry-over from other donors' samples. CDR3s include the opening cysteine and the closing phenylalanine or tryptophan. D genes are given only for firm matches. A clone size is listed for some rows: how often the clone was seen (once, few, many), or a class if it is expanded.

size	length	V	J	D	DNA	CDR3
-	18	TRBV5-1	TRBJ2-5	-	TGCGCCAGCAGCTTTTCCGACTCGGCTACAGGGCTGGGGGAGACCCAGTACTTC	CASSFSDSATGLGETQYF
-	14	TRBV5-4	TRBJ1-3	-	TGTGCCAGCAGCTTGGACCTGGGGGGAAACACCATATATTTT	CASSLDLGGNTIYF
-	15	TRBV28	TRBJ2-2	-	TGTGCCAGCAGCCCGGACTCTTCGAACACCGGGGAGCTGTTTTTT	CASSPDSSNTGELFF
-	17	TRBV9	TRBJ1-2	TRBD1	TGTGCCAGCAGCCCCGCCGGGACAGGCGGCGGGAACTATGGCTACACCTTC	CASSPAGTGGGNYGYTF
-	12	TRBV4-1	TRBJ2-7	-	TGCGCCAGCAGCCACGACGGCTACGAGCAGTACTTC	CASSHDGYEQYF
-	16	TRBV18	TRBJ2-4	TRBD1	TGTGCCAGCTCACCAACAGGGGGCATCGTCAAAAACATTCAGTACTTC	CASSPTGGIVKNIQYF
-	15	TRBV18	TRBJ1-5	-	TGTGCCAGCTCACCCCAGGGCGTTGGCAATCAGCCCCAGCATTTT	CASSPQGVGNQPQHF
-	15	TRBV6-1	TRBJ2-5	-	TGTGCCAGCAGTGAATCTTGGGGACCCCAAGAGACCCAGTACTTC	CASSESWGPQETQYF
-	13	TRBV7-9	TRBJ1-2	-	TGTGCCAGCAGCTTAGCCGAGGGAGATGGCTACACCTTC	CASSLAEGDGYTF
-	15	TRBV4-2	TRBJ1-2	TRBD1	TGTGCCAGCAGCCGCCAAACAGGGGAAAACTATGGCTACACCTTC	CASSRQTGENYGYTF
-	13	TRBV18	TRBJ2-1	-	TGTGCCAGCTCACCCGGGACACCCAATGAGCAGTTCTTC	CASSPGTPNEQFF
-	13	TRBV4-1	TRBJ1-1	-	TGCGCCAGCAGCCCATTTATGGGCACTGAAGCTTTCTTT	CASSPFMGTEAFF
-	15	TRBV11-2	TRBJ2-7	-	TGTGCCAGCAGCTTAGAATCCGGGGGGCCCTACGAGCAGTACTTC	CASSLESGGPYEQYF
-	15	TRBV11-2	TRBJ2-1	-	TGTGCCAGCAGCATAGGGTTGGAGGACTACAATGAGCAGTTCTTC	CASSIGLEDYNEQFF
-	11	TRBV2	TRBJ1-1	-	TGTGCCAGCAGTGGGGATGCGGAAGCTTTCTTT	CASSGDAEAFF
-	17	TRBV6-1	TRBJ2-7	-	TGTGCCAGCAGTGAATTGTTAAGGGCTAGCACAGGCTACGAGCAGTACTTC	CASSELLRASTGYEQYF
-	15	TRBV19	TRBJ2-1	-	TGTGCCAGTAGTATTGGTCATGGAGGGTACAATGAGCAGTTCTTC	CASSIGHGGYNEQFF
-	15	TRBV27	TRBJ2-6	-	TGTGCCAGCAGTTTAGAACGGGTAAAAGACCACGTCCTGACTTTC	CASSLERVKDHVLTF
-	14	TRBV4-2	TRBJ2-3	-	TGTGCCAGCAGTCGAGGAGCTAGTATTGATACGCAGTATTTT	CASSRGASIDTQYF
-	13	TRBV9	TRBJ2-5	-	TGTGCCAGCAGCGTAGGGTCGGGCGAGACCCAGTACTTC	CASSVGSGETQYF
-	15	TRBV6-5	TRBJ2-1	TRBD1	TGTGCCAGCAGTCGCGGGACAGGGTTGTACAATGAGCAGTTCTTC	CASSRGTGLYNEQFF
-	13	TRBV28	TRBJ1-1	TRBD1	TGTGCCAGCAGTCGAGGGGGCGCCACTGAAGCTTTCTTT	CASSRGGATEAFF
-	11	TRBV7-9	TRBJ1-1	-	TGTGCCATCATACTGAACACTGAAGCTTTCTTT	CAIILNTEAFF
-	16	TRBV6-1	TRBJ1-3	-	TGTGCCAGCAGTGAAGCGCTAGACAGCTCTGGAAACACCATATATTTT	CASSEALDSSGNTIYF
-	16	TRBV11-2	TRBJ1-5	-	TGTGCCAGCAGCTTAGTTGGCAGCAATAGCAATCAGCCCCAGCATTTT	CASSLVGSNSNQPQHF
-	13	TRBV7-2	TRBJ2-5	-	TGTGCCAGCAGCTTAGTGAGGGGGGAGACCCAGTACTTC	CASSLVRGETQYF
-	17	TRBV5-1	TRBJ2-2	-	TGCGCCAGCAGCTTGGGGGACTTTACCGCGAACACCGGGGAGCTGTTTTTT	CASSLGDFTANTGELFF
-	15	TRBV7-9	TRBJ2-7	TRBD2	TGTGCCAGCAGCTTTAGCGGGAGAAAGGCTTACGAGCAGTACTTC	CASSFSGRKAYEQYF
-	14	TRBV30	TRBJ1-3	-	TGTGCCTGGAGTATGAGTTATCCGGGAAACACCATATATTTT	CAWSMSYPGNTIYF
few	11	TRBV30	TRBJ1-1	-	TGTGCCTGGAGTACCTCAGCTGAAGCTTTCTTT	CAWSTSAEAFF
few	14	TRBV19	TRBJ1-5	TRBD1	TGTGCCAGTAGTGGACCACAGGGGACTCAGCCCCAGCATTTT	CASSGPQGTQPQHF
-	15	TRBV28	TRBJ2-3	TRBD1	TGTGCCAGCAGTTTATCCCGGACAGGGGGAGATACGCAGTATTTT	CASSLSRTGGDTQYF
once	12	TRBV28	TRBJ2-3	-	TGTGCCAGCAGTTTTGATTATTATACGCAGTATTTT	CASSFDYYTQYF
once	15	TRBV7-2	TRBJ2-5	-	TGTGCCAGCAGCTTAGAACTAGTGGTACAAGAGACCCAGTACTTC	CASSLELVVQETQYF
few	14	TRBV6-1	TRBJ1-1	-	TGTGCCAGCAGTGTTGGGGGATTGGGCACTGAAGCTTTCTTT	CASSVGGLGTEAFF
-	15	TRBV28	TRBJ2-2	TRBD2	TGTGCCAGCAGTCCTCCACTAGCGGGAGCCGGGGAGCTGTTTTTT	CASSPPLAGAGELFF
many	11	TRBV5-1	TRBJ2-5	-	TGCGCCAGCAGCTTGGAAGAGACCCAGTACTTC	CASSLEETQYF
-	13	TRBV19	TRBJ2-1	-	TGTGCCAGTAGTATAGTTGCAGGTCATGAGCAGTTCTTC	CASSIVAGHEQFF
-	14	TRBV7-2	TRBJ2-7	-	TGTGCCAGCAGCTTACGGGTGGGGTCCTACGAGCAGTACTTC	CASSLRVGSYEQYF
-	14	TRBV29-1	TRBJ2-7	-	TGCAGCGTTGCCCAACAGAGGGTCACCTACGAGCAGTACTTC	CSVAQQRVTYEQYF
-	15	TRBV5-4	TRBJ2-7	TRBD1	TGTGCCAGCAGCCGCGCGATACAGGGGGCGTACGAGCAGTACTTC	CASSRAIQGAYEQYF
once	13	TRBV7-9	TRBJ1-1	-	TGTGCCAGCACCGCTGGGGGCGGAACTGAAGCTTTCTTT	CASTAGGGTEAFF
-	14	TRBV6-5	TRBJ1-4	-	TGTGCCAGCAGTTACCGGTCTTCATCAGGAAAACTGTTTTTT	CASSYRSSSGKLFF
-	15	TRBV5-1	TRBJ2-7	-	TGCGCCAGCAGCCTGGATTACGGGAGCAGGGACGAGCAGTACTTC	CASSLDYGSRDEQYF
-	14	TRBV6-5	TRBJ2-1	-	TGTGCCAGCAGTTACTCATGGGCGTCGGGCGAGCAGTTCTTC	CASSYSWASGEQFF
-	13	TRBV5-1	TRBJ1-1	-	TGCGCCAGCAGCTCCGGAGCGAACACTGAAGCTTTCTTT	CASSSGANTEAFF
-	14	TRBV28	TRBJ1-1	-	TGTGCCAGCAGTTTAAAGGGCAGGGAGGCTGAAGCTTTCTTT	CASSLKGREAEAFF
-	15	TRBV5-1	TRBJ2-7	-	TGCGCCAGCAGCCTGGGGCTTACTTCTTCCTACGAGCAGTACTTC	CASSLGLTSSYEQYF
-	17	TRBV6-1	TRBJ2-2	-	TGTGCCAGCAGTGGAATGGGAGGACTGATTAACACCGGGGAGCTGTTTTTT	CASSGMGGLINTGELFF
-	13	TRBV28	TRBJ1-2	TRBD1	TGTGCCAGCAGTTCCCGGGACAGGAAGGCCTACACCTTC	CASSSRDRKAYTF
-	15	TRBV4-1	TRBJ1-4	TRBD1	TGCGCCAGCAGCGAAAGGACAGGGGTGGACGAAAAACTGTTTTTT	CASSERTGVDEKLFF
-	14	TRBV7-2	TRBJ2-1	TRBD1	TGTGCCAGCAGCTTCGCAGGGGGATACAATGAGCAGTTCTTC	CASSFAGGYNEQFF
-	15	TRBV19	TRBJ1-4	-	TGTGCCAGTAGTATAACGTGGGGGCATAGTGAAAAACTGTTTTTT	CASSITWGHSEKLFF
-	11	TRBV20-1	TRBJ2-7	-	TGCAGTGCCCCCTTCGGGGGCGGGCAGTACTTC	CSAPFGGGQYF
-	14	TRBV5-1	TRBJ2-2	-	TGCGCCAGCAGCCCGGACACCAACACCGGGGAGCTGTTTTTT	CASSPDTNTGELFF
-	12	TRBV29-1	TRBJ2-1	-	TGCAGCGTTGAAGGGGCGGGACAGGAGCAGTTCTTC	CSVEGAGQEQFF
-	16	TRBV5-1	TRBJ1-5	-	TGCGCCAGCAGCTTGGGTCCTCAGGGTTTCAATCAGCCCCAGCATTTT	CASSLGPQGFNQPQHF
-	16	TRBV7-6	TRBJ2-3	TRBD1	TGTGCCAGCAGCCCACTCCGGGACAGTAGCACAGATACGCAGTATTTT	CASSPLRDSSTDTQYF